This T cell receptor beta chain was recovered during a study of shared clonotypes between healthy human individuals. CDR1 is MDHEN, CDR2 SYDVKM, per germline. The ends were cut back, 2 bases at V and 11 bases at J, with 7 bases in the middle. CDR3 length equals 11 residues. TCRdb's copy holds only in-frame clones and misses some; the assay was immunoSEQ multiplex PCR. The data contain roughly 2,500,000 clones, over 85% of them singletons. Sequencing was performed on naive CD4+ T cells from PBMCs. Subset meaning: CD45RA+ positively selected. The gene calls are TRBV28 and TRBJ2-1, with D possibly matching TRBD1 (6 bases). This TCR was recovered from a man younger than 35 in good health. Some clones in this sample may be carry-over from other donors' samples. CDR3 in amino acids: CASSLRDKQFF. The CDR3 DNA sequence: TGTGCCAGCAGTTTAAGGGACAAGCAGTTCTTC.